This entry lists 17 T cell receptor beta chains sequenced from one sample in a study of blood T cell repertoires in COVID-19. Measured with immunoSEQ multiplex PCR; TCRdb has only the in-frame clones, and not every one. In the table there are roughly 160,000 clones, about 80% of which are singletons. Sequenced input: PBMCs or T cells enriched from blood (not recorded which). The receptor set was obtained from a man aged 45-60 years who had recovered from COVID-19.

V and J are TRBV5-5 and TRBJ2-1; 11 bases match TRBD1. CDR1 SGHKS and CDR2 YYEKEE come from the germline V gene (reference sequence). The CDR3 extends over 16 amino acids. V was clipped by 5 bases and J by 4 bases; unmatched bases: 8. As DNA, the CDR3 is TGTGCCAGCAGTTGGACAGGGGGCACGCAGTACAATGAGCAGTTCTTC. Translating gives CASSWTGGTQYNEQFF.

This clone came up a few times. The chain employs TRBV19 and TRBJ2-7, with 7 bases aligning to TRBD2. J lost 0 bases, V lost 1 base, and 0 bases had no gene match. The CDR3 runs 14 residues. Germline lookup yields CDR1 LNHDA and CDR2 SQIVND (reference sequence). The CDR3 protein is CASSIGLASYEQYF. DNA for the CDR3: TGTGCCAGTAGTATAGGACTAGCCTCCTACGAGCAGTACTTC.

The V call is TRBV4-2, the J call TRBJ1-4; D is perhaps TRBD1 (5 bases). Deletions cut 1 base from V and 6 bases from J, with 12 bases between. This CDR3 comprises 15 residues. Germline CDR1 is LGHNA and CDR2 is YNFKEQ. The CDR3 DNA is TGTGCCAGCAGCCAAGTTCATGTCAGGGATGAAAAACTGTTTTTT. This codes for CASSQVHVRDEKLFF.

The chain employs TRBV9 and TRBJ1-1, with D unclear. This CDR3 is 14 amino acids long. Between the trimmed V and J ends, which lost 4 bases and 1 base, there was a span of 11 bases. Germline CDR1 reads SGDLS; CDR2 reads YYNGEE. CDR3 loop: CASSPLGGNTEAFF. The CDR3 nucleotides are TGTGCCAGCAGCCCCCTCGGTGGGAACACTGAAGCTTTCTTT.

This chain connects TRBV30 to TRBJ1-6, with 8 nucleotides matching TRBD1. This CDR3 has 15 amino acids. Germline trimming cut 0 bases from V and 8 bases from J; bases unmatched to any gene: 6. From germline, CDR1 is GTSNPN and CDR2 SVGIG (reference sequence). Written as DNA, the CDR3 is TGTGCCTGGAGTGTACTCAGGGGGCGGGATTCACCCCTCCACTTT. The encoded protein is CAWSVLRGRDSPLHF.

The chain employs TRBV27 and TRBJ2-2, with 7 bases that match TRBD2. CDR3 length: 17 residues. V shed 6 bases and J 1 base; nucleotides not matched to a gene: 11. Germline V gene data show CDR1 as MNHEY and CDR2 as SMNVEV (reference sequence). CDR3: CASSRPWASGNTGELFF. CDR3 coding DNA: TGTGCCAGCAGCCGTCCCTGGGCTAGCGGGAACACCGGGGAGCTGTTTTTT.

V and J are TRBV2 and TRBJ1-4; a possible D gene is TRBD1 (6 bases). Germline-derived CDR1 and CDR2 are SNHLY and FYNNEI. CDR3 length equals 16 residues. Deletions cut 2 bases from V and 8 bases from J, with 18 bases between. CDR3 region: CASSERRHSQGEKLFF. CDR3 DNA sequence: TGTGCCAGCAGTGAACGACGGCACAGCCAGGGGGAAAAACTGTTTTTT. Combining the CDR3 with reference TRBV2 and TRBJ1-4 gives the whole variable domain EPEVTQTPSHQVTQMGQEVILRCVPISNHLYFYWYRQILGQKVEFLVSFYNNEISEKSEIFDDQFSVERPDGSNFTLKIRSTKLEDSAMYFCASSERRHSQGEKLFFGSGTQLSVL.

This rearrangement joins TRBV9 to TRBJ1-3, with D uncertain. The CDR3 is 15 amino acids. Germline V gene lookup returns CDR1 SGDLS and CDR2 YYNGEE. The V end was cut by 4 bases, the J end by 0 bases, with 11 bases between. Here the CDR3 DNA reads TGTGCCAGCAGCCCCGGGGATCGCTCTGGAAACACCATATATTTT. Its protein is CASSPGDRSGNTIYF.

The V and J genes are TRBV7-9 and TRBJ1-1; maybe TRBD1 (5 bases). The V end was cut by 1 base, the J end by 13 bases, with 10 bases between. The CDR3 runs 11 residues. The germline CDR1 and CDR2 sequences are SEHNR and FQNEAQ (reference sequence). CDR3 bases: TGTGCCAGCAGCTTAGGGCAGGGTGTTTTCTTT. Its translation is CASSLGQGVFF.

This clone was observed a few times. This chain links TRBV5-4 with TRBJ1-4; D gene ambiguous. Germline CDR1 reads SGHNT; CDR2 reads YYREEE (reference sequence). The CDR3 contains 14 residues. V was pared by 1 base and J by 4 bases, with 8 bases between. In DNA, the CDR3 is TGTGCCAGCAGCTTGACAGTGGGTAATGAAAAACTGTTTTTT. It codes for CASSLTVGNEKLFF.

The table lists this clone with a count of one. The rearrangement joins TRBV19 to TRBJ1-1; 10 nucleotides align to TRBD1. The CDR3 is 13 amino acids. Germline V gene lookup returns CDR1 LNHDA and CDR2 SQIVND (reference sequence). V gave up 10 bases and J gave up 3 bases; unmatched junction bases: 5. Here the CDR3 reads CAIKDRGYTEAFF. In nucleotides, the CDR3 is TGTGCCATTAAGGACAGGGGGTACACTGAAGCTTTCTTT.

The chain uses TRBV28 and TRBJ2-3; 10 nucleotides match TRBD2. This CDR3 is built from 18 residues. V trimming: 1 base; J trimming: 4 bases; junction bases outside the gene matches: 11. The germline gives CDR1 MDHEN, CDR2 SYDVKM. The chain's CDR3 is CASSLLGSSGSLSDTQYF. In DNA form, the CDR3 reads TGTGCCAGCAGTTTATTGGGCTCTAGCGGGAGTTTATCAGATACGCAGTATTTT.

V and J are TRBV19 and TRBJ2-2; no clear D. This CDR3 contains 12 residues. V lost 5 bases to trimming and J lost 7 bases, with 8 bases between them. Germline assignment: CDR1 LNHDA and CDR2 SQIVND (reference sequence). Written as DNA, the CDR3 is TGTGCCAGTAGTGAGAGGATCGGGGAGCTGTTTTTT. Amino acid sequence: CASSERIGELFF.

CDR3 nucleotides: TGTGCCAGCAGTCCAAAAGACAGTTACGAGCAGTACTTC. Amino acids: CASSPKDSYEQYF. The chain links TRBV6-4 to TRBJ2-7; tentative D call: TRBD1 (5 bases). The germline CDR1 and CDR2 sequences are MRHNA and SNTAGT. This CDR3 spans 13 amino acids. V lost 5 bases, J lost 4 bases, and 12 bases lay in between.

The genes are TRBV2 and TRBJ1-4; D gene uncertain. V was clipped by 6 bases and J by 6 bases, with 11 bases between them. CDR3 length: 13 amino acids. Per germline, CDR1 SNHLY and CDR2 FYNNEI. CDR3 nucleotides: TGTGCCAGCAGACTCCGCCAGGATGAAAAACTGTTTTTT. Translating gives CASRLRQDEKLFF.

This clone was detected a few times. The V gene is TRBV19, the J gene TRBJ2-5; 7 bases align to TRBD1. Germline CDR1 LNHDA, CDR2 SQIVND (reference sequence). Trimming at V came to 5 bases and at J to 0 bases, leaving 6 bases not matched to a gene. The CDR3 spans 15 residues. The CDR3 DNA follows: TGTGCCAGTAGTCTTCGGACAGGTTACCAAGAGACCCAGTACTTC. Protein sequence: CASSLRTGYQETQYF.

The DNA for the CDR3 is TGTGCCAGCAGACCGGACAGGGGGCGCACAGATACGCAGTATTTT. Encoded protein: CASRPDRGRTDTQYF. This chain connects TRBV6-5 to TRBJ2-3, with 11 bases fitting TRBD1. Germline-derived CDR1 and CDR2 are MNHEY and SVGAGI. This CDR3 is built from 15 residues. The junction had 3 bases not matched to a gene; V was cut back by 6 bases and J by 1 base.